These 2 T cell receptor beta chains were sequenced from one sample in a study of OX40 agonist ivuxolimab in advanced cancers. Produced via immunoSEQ multiplex PCR; TCRdb's table is partial and in-frame only. The sample holds about 72,000 clones, 88% seen once. This material consisted of CD4+ or CD8+ T cells sorted from blood, taken in a trial of the OX40 agonist ivuxolimab. The source of these receptors is an adult with an advanced solid tumor such as melanoma, head and neck, liver or kidney cancer.

The CDR3 DNA follows: TGTGCCAGCAGTTACTCAGGGGTGGAGACCCAGTACTTC. Protein product: CASSYSGVETQYF. The rearrangement joins TRBV6-5 to TRBJ2-5, with TRBD1 as a possible D gene (5 bases). The CDR3 is 13 residues long. V lost 0 bases, J lost 5 bases, and 7 bases lay in between. Looked up from germline, CDR1 is MNHEY and CDR2 is SVGAGI.

The chain couples TRBV29-1 to TRBJ1-3, with TRBD1 identical over 10 bases. The CDR3 totals 15 residues. Germline assignment: CDR1 SQVTM and CDR2 ANQGSEA. With V trimmed by 5 bases and J by 0 bases, 4 bases remained unmatched. CDR3 nucleotides: TGCAGCGTTAGGAGGGACAGGGGCTCTGGAAACACCATATATTTT. This translates into CSVRRDRGSGNTIYF.